The entry that follows covers one T cell receptor beta chain sequence. PCR employed 60 Vbeta and 13 Jbeta primers. How the authors handled the data: Later work found around 85 million unique TCR beta chains, with approximately 12 million shared. Clones were sequenced by immunoSEQ multiplex PCR, and TCRdb holds only the in-frame ones, with some missing. The V and J calls and clone size come from that table; D and trimming were worked out from the DNA. The profile shows fewer than 250,000 clones, around 79% of them singletons. The record originates from a study of cytomegalovirus exposure and HLA in healthy donors. Study-level background: From HLA-typed donors, an early data release held about 85 million unique TCRs.

Donors consisted of healthy bone marrow donors. Unrecorded immune exposures were likely, despite nominal health at sampling. The CDR3 length is 18 residues. CDR1 MNHEY and CDR2 SMNVEV come from the germline V gene (reference sequence). The ends lost 3 bases at V and 6 bases at J; junction bases unmatched: 13. The chain is built from TRBV27 and TRBJ1-4; 10 bases align to TRBD1. This TCR was sampled from a male donor in good health and CMV-seropositive. Sequencing was carried out using PBMCs. CDR3 in amino acids: CASSFRVPGQGRDEKLFF. The DNA of the CDR3 is TGTGCCAGCAGTTTCAGAGTCCCGGGACAGGGGAGGGATGAAAAACTGTTTTTT.